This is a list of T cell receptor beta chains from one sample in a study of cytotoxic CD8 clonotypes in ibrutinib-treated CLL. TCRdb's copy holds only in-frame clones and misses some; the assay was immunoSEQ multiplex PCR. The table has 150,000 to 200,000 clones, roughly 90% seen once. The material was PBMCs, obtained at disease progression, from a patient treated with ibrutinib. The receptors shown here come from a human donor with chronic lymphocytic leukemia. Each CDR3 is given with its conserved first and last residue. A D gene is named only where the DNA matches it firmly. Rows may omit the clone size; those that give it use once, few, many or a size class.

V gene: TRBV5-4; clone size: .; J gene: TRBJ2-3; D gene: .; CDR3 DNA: TGTGCCAGCAGCCCCGCGTGGAGGGAAGATACGCAGTATTTT; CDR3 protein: CASSPAWREDTQYF
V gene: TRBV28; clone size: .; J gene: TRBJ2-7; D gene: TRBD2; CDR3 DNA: TGTGCCAGCAGTTTATGGGCCGAGGGCGGGGCTAGCGGGAGGGGGCAGTACTTC; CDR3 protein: CASSLWAEGGASGRGQYF
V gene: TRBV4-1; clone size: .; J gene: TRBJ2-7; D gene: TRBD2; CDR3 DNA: TGCGCCAGCAGCCACGGACTAGCGGGAGCCTACGAGCAGTACTTC; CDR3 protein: CASSHGLAGAYEQYF
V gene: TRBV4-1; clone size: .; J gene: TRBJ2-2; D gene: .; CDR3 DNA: TGCGCCAGCAGCCCGTGGCAGGGGAACACCGGGGAGCTGTTTTTT; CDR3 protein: CASSPWQGNTGELFF
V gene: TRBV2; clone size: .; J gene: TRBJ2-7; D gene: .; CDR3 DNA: TGTGCCAGCAGGCCGACTGGGACCTACGAGCAGTACTTC; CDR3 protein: CASRPTGTYEQYF
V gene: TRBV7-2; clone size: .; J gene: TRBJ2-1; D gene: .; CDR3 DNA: TGTGCCAGCAGCTTAGACAGAGCGCAGTTCTTC; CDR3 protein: CASSLDRAQFF
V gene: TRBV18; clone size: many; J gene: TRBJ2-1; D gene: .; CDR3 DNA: TGTGCCAGCTCACCCATGGGAGTATCTAGGAATGAGCAGTTCTTC; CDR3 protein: CASSPMGVSRNEQFF
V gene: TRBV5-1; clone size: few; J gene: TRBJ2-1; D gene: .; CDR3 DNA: TGCGCCAGCAGCTATCAGGGACCCTACAATGAGCAGTTCTTC; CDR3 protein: CASSYQGPYNEQFF
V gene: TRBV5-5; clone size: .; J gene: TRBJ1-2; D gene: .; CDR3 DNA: TGTGCCAGCAGTTCGGGACGGGACTATGGCTACACCTTC; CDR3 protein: CASSSGRDYGYTF
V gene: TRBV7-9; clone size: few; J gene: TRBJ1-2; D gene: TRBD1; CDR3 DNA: TGTGCCAGCAGCAGAACAGGGGAGTACGGCTACACCTTC; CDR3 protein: CASSRTGEYGYTF
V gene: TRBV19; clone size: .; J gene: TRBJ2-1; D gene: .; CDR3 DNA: TGTGCCAGTAGTAAATCGGAGGGTGAGCAGTTCTTC; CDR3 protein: CASSKSEGEQFF
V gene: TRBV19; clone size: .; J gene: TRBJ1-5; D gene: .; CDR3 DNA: TGTGCCAGTAGTATATCAAAGGGAAGGGCTAGCAATCAGCCCCAGCATTTT; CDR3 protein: CASSISKGRASNQPQHF
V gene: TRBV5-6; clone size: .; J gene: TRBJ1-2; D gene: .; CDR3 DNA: TGTGCCAGCAGCTTGGGGGATCCCTATGGCTACACCTTC; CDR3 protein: CASSLGDPYGYTF
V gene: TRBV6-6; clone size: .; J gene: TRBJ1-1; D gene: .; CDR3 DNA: TGTGCCAGCACTTTACGGAGAGATTTGAACACTGAAGCTTTCTTT; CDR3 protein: CASTLRRDLNTEAFF
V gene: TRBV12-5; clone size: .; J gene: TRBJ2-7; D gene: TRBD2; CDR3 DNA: TGTGCTAGTGGAACCATAGCGGGCCCCTCCTACGAGCAGTACTTC; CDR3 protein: CASGTIAGPSYEQYF
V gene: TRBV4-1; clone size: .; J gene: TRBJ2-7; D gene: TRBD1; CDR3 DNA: TGCGCCAGCAGCCAAGCGCTCTCGGGACAGGGTACCTACGAGCAGTACTTC; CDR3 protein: CASSQALSGQGTYEQYF
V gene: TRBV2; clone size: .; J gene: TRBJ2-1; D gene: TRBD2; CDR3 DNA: TGTGCCAGCAGTGAATGGGCGGGAGAGTACAATGAGCAGTTCTTC; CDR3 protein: CASSEWAGEYNEQFF
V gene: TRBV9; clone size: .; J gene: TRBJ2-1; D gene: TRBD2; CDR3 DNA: TGTGCCAGCAGTACCGGGACTAACGACGCCTACAATGAGCAGTTCTTC; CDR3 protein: CASSTGTNDAYNEQFF
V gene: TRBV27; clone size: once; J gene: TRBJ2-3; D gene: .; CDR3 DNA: TGTGCCAGCAGTTTATTGGCGGGATACACAGATACGCAGTATTTT; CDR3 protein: CASSLLAGYTDTQYF
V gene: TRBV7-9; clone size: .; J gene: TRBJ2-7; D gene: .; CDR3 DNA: TGTGCCAGCAGCTTAGGCGGGCCGGTGGGTGAGCAGTACTTC; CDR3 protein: CASSLGGPVGEQYF
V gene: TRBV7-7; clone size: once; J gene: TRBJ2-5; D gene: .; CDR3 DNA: TGTGCCAGCAGCTTAGCGGAGGGAGTTGAGACCCAGTACTTC; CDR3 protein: CASSLAEGVETQYF
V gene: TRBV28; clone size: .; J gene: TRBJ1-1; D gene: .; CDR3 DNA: TGTGCCAGCAGTCTACTTCCAGTCCCCCTGAACACTGAAGCTTTCTTT; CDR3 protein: CASSLLPVPLNTEAFF
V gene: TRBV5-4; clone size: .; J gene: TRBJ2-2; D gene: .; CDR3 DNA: TGTGCCAGCAGCTTGTCACAGAACACCGGGGAGCTGTTTTTT; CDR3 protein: CASSLSQNTGELFF
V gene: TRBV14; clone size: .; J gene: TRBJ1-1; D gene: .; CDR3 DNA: TGTGCCAGCAGCCAAGTTGGGACACTCTACACTGAAGCTTTCTTT; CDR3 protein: CASSQVGTLYTEAFF
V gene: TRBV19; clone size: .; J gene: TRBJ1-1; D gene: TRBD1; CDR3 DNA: TGTGCCAGTAGTGTGGGACAGGGCAGAAGGAACACTGAAGCTTTCTTT; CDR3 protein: CASSVGQGRRNTEAFF
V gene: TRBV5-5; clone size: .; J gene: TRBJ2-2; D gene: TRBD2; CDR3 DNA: TGTGCCAGCAGCCTACCGATGGTACGGGCGGGAGACGTCGGCGGGGAGCTGTTTTTT; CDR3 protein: CASSLPMVRAGDVGGELFF
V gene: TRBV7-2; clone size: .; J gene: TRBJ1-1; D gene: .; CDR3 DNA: TGTGCCAGCAGCTTAGCGTCAGGGGCTCAGGGTGAAGCTTTCTTT; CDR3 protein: CASSLASGAQGEAFF
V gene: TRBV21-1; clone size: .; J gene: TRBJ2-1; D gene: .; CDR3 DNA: TGTGCCAGCAGCAAGGGAGGCTCTCACTACAATGAGCAGTTCTTC; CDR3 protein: CASSKGGSHYNEQFF
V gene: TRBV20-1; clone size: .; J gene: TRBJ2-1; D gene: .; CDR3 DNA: TGCAGTGTCGGCTCCTCTGATGAGCAGTTCTTC; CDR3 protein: CSVGSSDEQFF
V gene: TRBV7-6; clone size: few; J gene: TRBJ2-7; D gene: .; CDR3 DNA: TGTGCCAGCAGCTTACCCGGGACCCAATACGAGCAGTACTTC; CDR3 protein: CASSLPGTQYEQYF
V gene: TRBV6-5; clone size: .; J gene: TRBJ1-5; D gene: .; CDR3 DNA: TGTGCCAGCAGTTACCAACAGGGACATCAGCCCCAGCATTTT; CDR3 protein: CASSYQQGHQPQHF
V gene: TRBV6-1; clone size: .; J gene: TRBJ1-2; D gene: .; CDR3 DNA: TGTGCCAGCAGTGAAGCCACGTCGGGCGGATTCTATGGCTACACCTTC; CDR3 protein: CASSEATSGGFYGYTF
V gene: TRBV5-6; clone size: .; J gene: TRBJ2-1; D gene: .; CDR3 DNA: TGTGCCAGCAGCTCCGATGAAGCCGGCCAGCGGTTCTTC; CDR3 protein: CASSSDEAGQRFF
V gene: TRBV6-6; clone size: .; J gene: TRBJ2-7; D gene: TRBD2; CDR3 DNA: TGTGCCAGCAGTTACCGTGAAGCGGGGTACTCCTACGAGCAGTACTTC; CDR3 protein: CASSYREAGYSYEQYF
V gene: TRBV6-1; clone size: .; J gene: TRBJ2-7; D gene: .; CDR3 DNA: TGTGCCAGCAGTGTTAAACCGACCTACGAGCAGTACTTC; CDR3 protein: CASSVKPTYEQYF
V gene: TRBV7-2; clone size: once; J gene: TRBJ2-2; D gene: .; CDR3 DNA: TGTGCCAGCAGCCTTGGGACCTCCACCGGGGAGCTGTTTTTT; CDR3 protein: CASSLGTSTGELFF
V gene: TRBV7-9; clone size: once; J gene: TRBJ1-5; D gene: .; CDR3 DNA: TGTGCCAGCAGCTTAGGCCAGAGGAATCAGCCCCAGCATTTT; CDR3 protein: CASSLGQRNQPQHF
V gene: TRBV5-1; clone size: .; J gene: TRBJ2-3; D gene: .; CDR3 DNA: TGCGCCAGCAGCTTAGAGTGGGGCACAGATACGCAGTATTTT; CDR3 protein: CASSLEWGTDTQYF
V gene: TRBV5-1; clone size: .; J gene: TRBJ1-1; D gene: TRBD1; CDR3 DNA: TGCGCCAGCAGCCAGGGACAGGCGAACACTGAAGCTTTCTTT; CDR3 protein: CASSQGQANTEAFF
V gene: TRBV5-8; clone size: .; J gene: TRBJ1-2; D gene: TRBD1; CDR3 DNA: TGTGCCAGCAGCCACGACAGGGGCCATGGCTACACCTTC; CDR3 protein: CASSHDRGHGYTF
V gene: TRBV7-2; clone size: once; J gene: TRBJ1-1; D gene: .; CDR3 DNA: TGTGCCAGCAGCGCCACCGACACTGAAGCTTTCTTT; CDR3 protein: CASSATDTEAFF
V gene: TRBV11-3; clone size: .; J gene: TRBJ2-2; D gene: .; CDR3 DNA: TGTGCCAGCAGCCACCAGGGACAAGAAGTTACCGGGGAGCTGTTTTTT; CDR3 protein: CASSHQGQEVTGELFF
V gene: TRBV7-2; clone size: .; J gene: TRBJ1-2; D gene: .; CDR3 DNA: TGTGCCAGCCACTCAGGGGTTAGCTATGGCTACACCTTC; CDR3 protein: CASHSGVSYGYTF
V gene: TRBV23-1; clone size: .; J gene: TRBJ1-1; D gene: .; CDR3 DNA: TGCGCCAGCAGTCAATCGGTCGGTGAAGCTTTCTTT; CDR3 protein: CASSQSVGEAFF
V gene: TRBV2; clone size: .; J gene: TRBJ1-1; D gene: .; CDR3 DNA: TGTGCCAGCAGTGAAGAGGGGATGAACACTGAAGCTTTCTTT; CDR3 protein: CASSEEGMNTEAFF
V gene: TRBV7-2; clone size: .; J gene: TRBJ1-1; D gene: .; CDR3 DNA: TGTGCCAGCAGCGCACAGGGCCGTGGCACTGAAGCTTTCTTT; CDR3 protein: CASSAQGRGTEAFF
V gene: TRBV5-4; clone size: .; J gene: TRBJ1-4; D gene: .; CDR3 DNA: TGTGCCAGCAGCTTGGAGGGGCCGGATGAAAAACTGTTTTTT; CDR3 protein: CASSLEGPDEKLFF
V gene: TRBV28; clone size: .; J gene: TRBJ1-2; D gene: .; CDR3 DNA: TGTGCCAGCAGTTCCGCGGCGACCGGCGCCTATGGCTACACCTTC; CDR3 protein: CASSSAATGAYGYTF
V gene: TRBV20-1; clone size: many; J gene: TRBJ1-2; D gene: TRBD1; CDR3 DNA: TGCAGTGCGGCAGGGGGCGAAGGCTACACCTTC; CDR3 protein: CSAAGGEGYTF
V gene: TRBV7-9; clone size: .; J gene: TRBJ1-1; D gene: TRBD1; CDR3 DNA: TGTGCCAGCAGCGACCGGACAGGGCAAAACCAAGAAGCTTTCTTT; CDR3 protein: CASSDRTGQNQEAFF